One sample yielded the 17 T cell receptor beta chains listed below, sequenced in a study of Graves' ophthalmopathy and Graves' hyperthyroidism. RNA transcripts served as template for amplifying TCR beta CDR3 sequences. Investigators did first-round RT-PCR with HTBI primers, then second-round multiplex PCR. TCRdb re-called the multiplex PCR reads with MiXCR, one entry per CDR3 protein. Of about 240,000 distinct CDR3 sequences listed, around 50% are singletons. The specimen was peripheral blood. Every receptor here comes from an adult man with Graves' ophthalmopathy.

The rearrangement joins TRBV7-2 to TRBJ2-2, with no clear D. V was trimmed by 3 bases and J by 4 bases, leaving 12 bases between them. Germline V gene sequence: CDR1 SGHTA, CDR2 FQGNSA. CDR3 length equals 15 residues. CDR3 amino acids: CASSLAWAPTGELFF. The CDR3 nucleotides are TGTGCCAGCAGCTTGGCCTGGGCGCCCACCGGGGAGCTGTTTTTT.

The CDR3, as DNA: TGCGCCAGCAGCTTGGCCCCGGGCCGAGGGACTGAAGCTTTCTTT. Translation gives CASSLAPGRGTEAFF. V gene TRBV5-1 combines with J gene TRBJ1-1, with no clear D. The CDR3 extends over 15 amino acids. The V and J ends lost 0 bases and 5 bases respectively, with 14 bases between them. Germline V gene data show CDR1 as SGHRS and CDR2 as YFSETQ.

A remark on this clonotype: This sequence may be a read error, since a much larger clone differs from it by one base. This chain's CDR3 is CASSARDRGSSPLHF. Here the CDR3 DNA reads TGTGCCAGCAGCGCCCGGGACAGGGGTAGTTCACCCCTCCACTTT. The chain employs TRBV9 and TRBJ1-6; TRBD1 matches 10 bases. Germline V lookup: CDR1 SGDLS, CDR2 YYNGEE. J was trimmed by 9 bases and V by 3 bases; bases with no gene match: 6. There are 15 residues in the CDR3.

The DNA of the CDR3 is TGCAGTGCTCTCGGGACAGGGAGTAGGAGCAATCAGCCCCAGCATTTT. Translating it yields CSALGTGSRSNQPQHF. The V and J genes are TRBV20-1 and TRBJ1-5; the match to TRBD1 covers 9 bases. Per germline, CDR1 DFQATT and CDR2 SNEGSKA (reference sequence). The V gene end was trimmed by 5 bases and the J gene end by 1 base; junction bases not matched to a gene: 9. The CDR3 is 16 residues long.

The chain couples TRBV2 to TRBJ2-5; possible D gene TRBD1, 6 bases. Per germline, CDR1 SNHLY and CDR2 FYNNEI. Trimming took 7 bases from V and 5 from J, leaving 20 bases between them. The CDR3 has 15 amino acids. The CDR3: CASKRDTQDPETQYF. CDR3 nucleotide sequence: TGTGCCAGCAAGAGGGACACCCAGGACCCCGAGACCCAGTACTTC.

The V call is TRBV28, the J call TRBJ1-3; 7 bases are a match to TRBD1. Germline CDR1 and CDR2: MDHEN and SYDVKM. After removal of 8 bases from V and 0 bases from J, the junction contained 4 bases not matched to a gene. This CDR3 spans 14 amino acids. CDR3 bases: TGTGCCAGCCTGGACAGGAGCTCTGGAAACACCATATATTTT. Translated, it gives CASLDRSSGNTIYF.

The J gene is TRBJ2-7, the V gene TRBV7-9; possibly TRBD1 for D (5 bases). Germline V lookup: CDR1 SEHNR, CDR2 FQNEAQ (reference sequence). This CDR3 comprises 11 residues. V was pared by 5 bases and J by 5 bases, with 7 bases between. CDR3 residues: CASSQGDEQYF. The CDR3 bases are TGTGCCAGCAGCCAAGGGGACGAGCAGTACTTC.

This clonotype was detected once. The chain links TRBV10-3 to TRBJ1-1; 9 nucleotides line up with TRBD1. Per the germline V gene, CDR1 is ENHRY and CDR2 is SYGVKD. This CDR3 region has 14 residues. The ends lost 10 bases at V and 1 base at J; junction bases unmatched: 7. The CDR3 DNA is TGTGCCAGTTCACAGGGGGCGTGGAACACTGAAGCTTTCTTT. Protein sequence: CASSQGAWNTEAFF.

The chain joins TRBV9 to TRBJ1-6; TRBD1 matches 7 bases. V shed 7 bases, J shed 11 bases, and the junction held 21 bases outside the gene matches. CDR3 size: 17 residues. CDR1 and CDR2 from the germline V gene are SGDLS and YYNGEE. The CDR3 DNA is TGTGCCAGCTCACCGAGGAGTCAGGGGGAGGATGCGGCACCCCTCCACTTT. Translated, it gives CASSPRSQGEDAAPLHF.

Comment on this clonotype: The final CDR3 position lacks the conserved phenylalanine or tryptophan, pointing to a likely read error. The limits of the CDR3 on the DNA are not certain, so only TCRdb's listed CDR3 is given. V usage is TRBV7-2 and J usage is TRBJ2-5; the table's D gene call, TRBD1, was not cross checked with the DNA. Germline-derived CDR1 and CDR2 are SGHTA and FQGNSA. The CDR3 totals 10 residues, both ends included. CDR3 protein: CASSLGGGNV.

This chain uses TRBV29-1 with TRBJ2-2, with 10 nucleotides matching TRBD1. The germline gives CDR1 SQVTM, CDR2 ANQGSEA. J was trimmed by 5 bases and V by 1 base; bases with no gene match: 7. The CDR3 spans 16 residues. The CDR3 DNA reads TGCAGCGTTGAAGGTGGGAGACAGGGGGCGACCGGGGAGCTGTTTTTT. It encodes CSVEGGRQGATGELFF.

V usage is TRBV10-3 and J usage is TRBJ1-5; D is undetermined. There are 15 residues in the CDR3. V was cut by 2 bases and J by 0 bases, with 8 bases left in between. The germline gives CDR1 ENHRY, CDR2 SYGVKD. CDR3 loop: CAISEGTDSNQPQHF. The CDR3 DNA reads as TGTGCCATCAGTGAGGGTACAGATAGCAATCAGCCCCAGCATTTT.

The chain recombines TRBV7-2 with TRBJ2-5; 15 positions match TRBD2. CDR3 length: 17 residues. Germline CDR1 and CDR2: SGHTA and FQGNSA. V lost 5 bases, J lost 2 bases, and 6 bases stayed unmatched. CDR3 nucleotides: TGTGCCAGCAGCCGGACTAGCGGGGGGGCGGGGCAAGAGACCCAGTACTTC. Its translation is CASSRTSGGAGQETQYF.

This clonotype was observed a few times. The chain carries TRBV7-8 and TRBJ1-4; maybe TRBD1 (5 bases). In germline, CDR1 is SGHVS, CDR2 FQNEAQ. The CDR3 runs 14 residues. Trimming removed 1 base from V and 8 bases from J, with 11 bases in between. CDR3: CASSLGGYREKLFF. Written as DNA, the CDR3 is TGTGCCAGCAGCTTAGGGGGGTACCGGGAAAAACTGTTTTTT.

The chain recombines TRBV2 with TRBJ1-5; tentative D call: TRBD1 (5 bases). Germline V gives CDR1 SNHLY, CDR2 FYNNEI. The CDR3 is made up of 12 amino acids. The V and J ends lost 3 bases and 6 bases respectively, with 6 bases between them. The CDR3 region has the DNA TGTGCCAGCAGTGACAGGGTTCAGCCCCAGCATTTT. Translating gives CASSDRVQPQHF.

This clonotype came up a few times. At one end, the junction sequence differs from germline, possibly due to a read error. V usage is TRBV7-2 and J usage is TRBJ1-6; D is ambiguous. Germline V gene lookup returns CDR1 SGHTA and CDR2 FQGNSA. The CDR3 consists of 12 residues. In DNA form, the CDR3 reads TGTGCCAGCAGCTCCTTTAATTCACCCCTCCACTTT. Translation: CASSSFNSPLHF.

A few counts support this clonotype. The rearrangement uses TRBV5-6 and TRBJ1-1, with D tentatively TRBD1 (6 bases). The CDR3 runs to 14 residues. The V end lost 0 bases, the J end lost 12 bases, and 18 bases lay between the germline ends. From germline, CDR1 is SGHDT and CDR2 YYEEEE. CDR3 in amino acids: CASSLGQGSRGTFF. Written as DNA, the CDR3 is TGTGCCAGCAGCTTGGGCCAGGGGAGCCGAGGGACTTTCTTT.